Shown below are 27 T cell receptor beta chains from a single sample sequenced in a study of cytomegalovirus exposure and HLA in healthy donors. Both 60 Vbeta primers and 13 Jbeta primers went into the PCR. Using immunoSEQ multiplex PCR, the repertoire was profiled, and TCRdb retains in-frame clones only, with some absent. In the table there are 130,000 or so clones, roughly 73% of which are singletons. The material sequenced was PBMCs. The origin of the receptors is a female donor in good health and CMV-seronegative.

CDR3: CASSAGMVYSGNTIYF. CDR3 nucleotides: TGTGCCAGCAGCGCCGGGATGGTGTACTCTGGAAACACCATATATTTT. The rearrangement joins TRBV9 to TRBJ1-3; D is undetermined. The CDR3 spans 16 residues. CDR1 is SGDLS, CDR2 YYNGEE, per germline. V lost 3 bases and J lost 0, with 13 bases in between.

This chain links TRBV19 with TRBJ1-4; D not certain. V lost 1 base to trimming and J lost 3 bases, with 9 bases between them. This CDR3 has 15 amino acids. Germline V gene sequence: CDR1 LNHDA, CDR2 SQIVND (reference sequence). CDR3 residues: CASSIARRANEKLFF. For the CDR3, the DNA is TGTGCCAGTAGTATAGCCAGGAGGGCTAATGAAAAACTGTTTTTT. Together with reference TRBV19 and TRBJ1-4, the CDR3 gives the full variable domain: DGGITQSPKYLFRKEGQNVTLSCEQNLNHDAMYWYRQDPGQGLRLIYYSQIVNDFQKGDIAEGYSVSREKKESFPLTVTSAQKNPTAFYLCASSIARRANEKLFFGSGTQLSVL.

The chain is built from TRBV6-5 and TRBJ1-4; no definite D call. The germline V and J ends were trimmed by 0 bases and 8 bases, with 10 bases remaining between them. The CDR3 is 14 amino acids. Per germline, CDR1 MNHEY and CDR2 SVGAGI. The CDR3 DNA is TGTGCCAGCAGTTACTCGGGCAGTGGGGAAAAACTGTTTTTT. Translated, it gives CASSYSGSGEKLFF.

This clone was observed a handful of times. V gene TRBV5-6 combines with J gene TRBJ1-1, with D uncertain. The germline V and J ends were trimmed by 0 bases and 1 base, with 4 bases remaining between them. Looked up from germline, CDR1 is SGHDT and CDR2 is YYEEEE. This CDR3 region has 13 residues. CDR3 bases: TGTGCCAGCAGCTTGGCAGAGAACACTGAAGCTTTCTTT. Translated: CASSLAENTEAFF.

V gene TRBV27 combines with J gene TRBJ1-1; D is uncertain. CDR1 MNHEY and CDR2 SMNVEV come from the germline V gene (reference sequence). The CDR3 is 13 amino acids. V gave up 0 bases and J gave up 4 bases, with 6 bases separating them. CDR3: CASSLSSSTEAFF. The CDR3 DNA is TGTGCCAGCAGTTTATCCTCGTCCACTGAAGCTTTCTTT.

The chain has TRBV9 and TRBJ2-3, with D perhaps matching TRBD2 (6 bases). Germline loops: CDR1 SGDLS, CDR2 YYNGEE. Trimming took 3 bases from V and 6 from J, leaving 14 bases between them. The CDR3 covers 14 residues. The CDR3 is CASSDGGAGDTQYF. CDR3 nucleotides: TGTGCCAGCAGCGATGGCGGGGCGGGCGATACGCAGTATTTT.

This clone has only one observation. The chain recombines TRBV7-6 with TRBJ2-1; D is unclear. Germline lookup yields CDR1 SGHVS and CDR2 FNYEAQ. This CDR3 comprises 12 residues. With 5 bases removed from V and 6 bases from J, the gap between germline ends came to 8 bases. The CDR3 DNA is TGTGCCAGCAGCAAATCTACCAATGAGCAGTTCTTC. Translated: CASSKSTNEQFF.

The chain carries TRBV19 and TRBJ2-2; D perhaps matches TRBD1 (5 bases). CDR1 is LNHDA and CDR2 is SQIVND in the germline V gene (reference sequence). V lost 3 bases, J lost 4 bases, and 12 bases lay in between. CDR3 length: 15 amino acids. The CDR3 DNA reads TGTGCCAGTAGTATTGTCCAGGGTGGCACCGGGGAGCTGTTTTTT. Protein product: CASSIVQGGTGELFF.

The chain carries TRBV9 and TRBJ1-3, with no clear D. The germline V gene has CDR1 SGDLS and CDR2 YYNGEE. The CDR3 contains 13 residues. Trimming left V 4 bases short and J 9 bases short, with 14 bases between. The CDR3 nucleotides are TGTGCCAGCAGCACACACAGTGAACCCACCATATATTTT. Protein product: CASSTHSEPTIYF.

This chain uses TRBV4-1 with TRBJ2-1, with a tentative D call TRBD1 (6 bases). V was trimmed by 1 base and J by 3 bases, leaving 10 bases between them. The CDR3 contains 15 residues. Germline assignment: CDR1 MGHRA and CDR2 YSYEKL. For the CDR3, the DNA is TGCGCCAGCAGCCAAGGACAGGAAATCTACAATGAGCAGTTCTTC. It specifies CASSQGQEIYNEQFF.

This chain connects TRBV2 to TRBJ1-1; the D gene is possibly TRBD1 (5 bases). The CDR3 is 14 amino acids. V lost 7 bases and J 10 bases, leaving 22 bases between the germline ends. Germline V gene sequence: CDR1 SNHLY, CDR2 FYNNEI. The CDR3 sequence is CASTTIRGRGGAFF. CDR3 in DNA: TGTGCCAGCACCACAATTCGAGGGAGGGGTGGAGCTTTCTTT.

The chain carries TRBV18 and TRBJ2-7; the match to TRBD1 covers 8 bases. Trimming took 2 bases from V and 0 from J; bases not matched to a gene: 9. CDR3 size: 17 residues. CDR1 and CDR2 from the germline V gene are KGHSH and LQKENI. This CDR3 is CASSPRQGALSSYEQYF. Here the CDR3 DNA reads TGTGCCAGCTCACCAAGGCAGGGGGCCCTCAGCTCCTACGAGCAGTACTTC.

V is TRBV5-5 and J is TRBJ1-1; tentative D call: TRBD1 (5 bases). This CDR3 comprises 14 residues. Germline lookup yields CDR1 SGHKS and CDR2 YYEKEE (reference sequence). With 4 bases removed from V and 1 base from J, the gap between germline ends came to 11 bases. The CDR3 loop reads CASSGRVENTEAFF. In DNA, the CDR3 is TGTGCCAGCAGCGGCAGGGTTGAGAACACTGAAGCTTTCTTT.

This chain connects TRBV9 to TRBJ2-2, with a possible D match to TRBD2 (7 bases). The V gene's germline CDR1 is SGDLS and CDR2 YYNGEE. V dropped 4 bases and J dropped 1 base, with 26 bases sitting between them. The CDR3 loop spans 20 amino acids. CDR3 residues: CASSPEDPLGGGLNTGELFF. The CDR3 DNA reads TGTGCCAGCAGCCCGGAGGACCCTCTTGGCGGGGGCCTGAACACCGGGGAGCTGTTTTTT.

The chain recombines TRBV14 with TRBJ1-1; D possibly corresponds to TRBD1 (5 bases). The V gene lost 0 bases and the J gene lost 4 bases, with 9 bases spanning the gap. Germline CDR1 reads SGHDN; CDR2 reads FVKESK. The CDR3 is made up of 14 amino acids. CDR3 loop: CASSQDMGGTEAFF. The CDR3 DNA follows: TGTGCCAGCAGCCAAGATATGGGGGGCACTGAAGCTTTCTTT.

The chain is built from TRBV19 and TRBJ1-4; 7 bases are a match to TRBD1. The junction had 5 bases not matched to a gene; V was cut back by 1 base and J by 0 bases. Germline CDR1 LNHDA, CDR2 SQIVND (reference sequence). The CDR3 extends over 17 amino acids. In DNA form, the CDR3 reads TGTGCCAGTAGTATAGTTACAGGGGCGTCAACTAATGAAAAACTGTTTTTT. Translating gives CASSIVTGASTNEKLFF. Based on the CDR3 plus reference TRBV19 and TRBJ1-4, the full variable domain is DGGITQSPKYLFRKEGQNVTLSCEQNLNHDAMYWYRQDPGQGLRLIYYSQIVNDFQKGDIAEGYSVSREKKESFPLTVTSAQKNPTAFYLCASSIVTGASTNEKLFFGSGTQLSVL.

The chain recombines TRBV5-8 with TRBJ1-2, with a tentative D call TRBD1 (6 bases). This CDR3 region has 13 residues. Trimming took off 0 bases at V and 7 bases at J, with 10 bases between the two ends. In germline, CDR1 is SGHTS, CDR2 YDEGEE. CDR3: CASSLDRECGYTF. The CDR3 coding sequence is TGTGCCAGCAGCTTGGACAGGGAATGTGGCTACACCTTC.

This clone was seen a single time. CDR3: CASEGQGRTNQPQHF. As DNA, the CDR3 is TGTGCCAGTGAAGGACAGGGTCGTACCAATCAGCCCCAGCATTTT. The chain couples TRBV6-1 to TRBJ1-5; 8 positions agree with TRBD1. V dropped 9 bases and J dropped 3; count of bases not matched to a gene: 10. The length of the CDR3 is 15 residues. Germline V gene data show CDR1 as MNHNS and CDR2 as SASEGT.

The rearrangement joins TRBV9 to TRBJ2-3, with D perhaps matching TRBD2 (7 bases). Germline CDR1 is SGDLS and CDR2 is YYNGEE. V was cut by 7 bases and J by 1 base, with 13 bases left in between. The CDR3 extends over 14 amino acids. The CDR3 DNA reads TGTGCCAGCGGGGGAGGGGGGGGCACAGATACGCAGTATTTT. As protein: CASGGGGGTDTQYF.

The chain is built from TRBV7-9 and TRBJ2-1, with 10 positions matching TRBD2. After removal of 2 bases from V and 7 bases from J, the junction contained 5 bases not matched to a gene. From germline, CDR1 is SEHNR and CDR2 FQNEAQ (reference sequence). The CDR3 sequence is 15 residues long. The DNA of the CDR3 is TGTGCCAGCAGCTTAATTAGCGGGGGGCGGAATGAGCAGTTCTTC. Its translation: CASSLISGGRNEQFF.

In DNA, the CDR3 is TGTGCCAGCCCCATTTATGCGGGGGATACGAATGAGCAGTTCTTC. Amino acid sequence: CASPIYAGDTNEQFF. V gene TRBV2 combines with J gene TRBJ2-1, with TRBD2 matching 7 bases. Germline V gene lookup returns CDR1 SNHLY and CDR2 FYNNEI. V lost 8 bases to trimming and J lost 7 bases; unmatched junction nucleotides: 14. The CDR3 extends over 15 amino acids.

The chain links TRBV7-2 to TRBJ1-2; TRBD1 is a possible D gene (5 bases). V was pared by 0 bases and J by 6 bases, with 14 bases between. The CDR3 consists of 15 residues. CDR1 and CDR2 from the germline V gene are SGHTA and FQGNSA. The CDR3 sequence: CASSLAPGRGHGYTF. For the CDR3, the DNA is TGTGCCAGCAGCTTAGCCCCCGGGAGGGGCCATGGCTACACCTTC.

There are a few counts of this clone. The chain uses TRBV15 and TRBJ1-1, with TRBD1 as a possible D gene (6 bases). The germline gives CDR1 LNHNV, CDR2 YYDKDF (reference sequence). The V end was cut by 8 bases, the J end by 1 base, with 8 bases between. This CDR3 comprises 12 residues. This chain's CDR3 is CATGTPNTEAFF. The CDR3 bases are TGTGCCACCGGGACACCGAACACTGAAGCTTTCTTT.

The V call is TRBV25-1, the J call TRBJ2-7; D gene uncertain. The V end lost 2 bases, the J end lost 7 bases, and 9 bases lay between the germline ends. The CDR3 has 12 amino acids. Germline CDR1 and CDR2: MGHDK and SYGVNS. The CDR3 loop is CASSEGSREQYF. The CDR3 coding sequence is TGTGCCAGCAGTGAAGGATCGCGGGAGCAGTACTTC.

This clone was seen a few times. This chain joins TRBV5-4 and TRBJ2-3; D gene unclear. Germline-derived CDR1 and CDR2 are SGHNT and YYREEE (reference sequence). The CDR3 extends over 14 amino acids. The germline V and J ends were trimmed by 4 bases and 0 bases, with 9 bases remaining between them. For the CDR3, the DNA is TGTGCCAGCAGCGCCAAGCCTAGCACAGATACGCAGTATTTT. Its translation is CASSAKPSTDTQYF.

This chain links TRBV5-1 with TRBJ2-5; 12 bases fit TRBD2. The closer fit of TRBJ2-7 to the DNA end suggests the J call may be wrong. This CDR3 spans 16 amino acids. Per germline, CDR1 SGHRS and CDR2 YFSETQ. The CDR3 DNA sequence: TGCGCCAGCAGCCCCGGACTAGCGGGAAAGCTGAACGAGCAGTACTTC. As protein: CASSPGLAGKLNEQYF.

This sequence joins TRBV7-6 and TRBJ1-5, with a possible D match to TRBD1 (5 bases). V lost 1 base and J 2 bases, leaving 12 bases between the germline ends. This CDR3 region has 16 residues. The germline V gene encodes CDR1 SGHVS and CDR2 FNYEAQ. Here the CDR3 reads CASSLGVREGNQPQHF. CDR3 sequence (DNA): TGTGCCAGCAGCTTAGGGGTCAGGGAGGGCAATCAGCCCCAGCATTTT.